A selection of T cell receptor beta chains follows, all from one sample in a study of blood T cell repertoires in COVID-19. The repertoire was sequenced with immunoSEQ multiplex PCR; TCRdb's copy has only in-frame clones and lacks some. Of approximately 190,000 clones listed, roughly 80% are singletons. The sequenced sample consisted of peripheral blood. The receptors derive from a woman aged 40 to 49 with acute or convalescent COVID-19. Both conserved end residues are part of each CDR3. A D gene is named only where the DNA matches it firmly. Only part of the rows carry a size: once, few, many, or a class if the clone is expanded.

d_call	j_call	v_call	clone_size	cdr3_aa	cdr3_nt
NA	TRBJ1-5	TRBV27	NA	CASRPGQNQPQHF	TGTGCCAGCAGGCCGGGACAAAATCAGCCCCAGCATTTT
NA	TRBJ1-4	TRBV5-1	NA	CASSLGPTATNEKLFF	TGCGCCAGCAGCTTGGGACCGACAGCAACTAATGAAAAACTGTTTTTT
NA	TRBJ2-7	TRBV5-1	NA	CASSSILGEQYF	TGCGCCAGCAGCTCCATCCTCGGGGAGCAGTACTTC
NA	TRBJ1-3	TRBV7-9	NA	CASSLGLSGNTIYF	TGTGCCAGCAGCTTGGGCCTCTCTGGAAACACCATATATTTT
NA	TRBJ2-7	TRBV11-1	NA	CASSLRGYEQYF	TGTGCCAGCAGCCTCCGGGGGTACGAGCAGTACTTC
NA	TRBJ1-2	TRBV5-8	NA	CASSIGAAGYTF	TGTGCCAGCAGCATCGGCGCGGCTGGCTACACCTTC
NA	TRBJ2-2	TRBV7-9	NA	CASSLNTGELFF	TGTGCCAGCAGCCTTAATACCGGGGAGCTGTTTTTT
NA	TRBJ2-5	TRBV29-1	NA	CSVVKILEETQYF	TGCAGCGTTGTGAAGATACTCGAAGAGACCCAGTACTTC
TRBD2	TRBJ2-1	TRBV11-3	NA	CASSRPGAGASGSNEQFF	TGTGCCAGCAGCCGGCCGGGGGCGGGGGCTAGCGGGAGTAATGAGCAGTTCTTC
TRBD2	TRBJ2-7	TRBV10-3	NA	CAIRTSSGTSGTYEQYF	TGTGCCATCCGAACGAGTTCCGGGACTAGCGGTACCTACGAGCAGTACTTC
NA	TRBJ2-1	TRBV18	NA	CASSIGGNEQFF	TGTGCCAGCTCGATAGGGGGTAATGAGCAGTTCTTC
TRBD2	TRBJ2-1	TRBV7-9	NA	CASSRIPRLAGDEQFF	TGTGCCAGCAGCCGTATTCCGAGACTAGCGGGAGATGAGCAGTTCTTC
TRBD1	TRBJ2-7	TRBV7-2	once	CASSPSGTGTYEQYF	TGTGCCAGCAGCCCGTCCGGGACAGGGACCTACGAGCAGTACTTC
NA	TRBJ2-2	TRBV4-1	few	CASSQGGARTRYTGELFF	TGCGCCAGCAGCCAAGGAGGCGCCCGAACGCGTTACACTGGGGAGCTGTTTTTT
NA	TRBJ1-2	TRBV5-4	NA	CASSLTGWTGGYTF	TGTGCCAGCAGCTTAACGGGGTGGACCGGGGGCTACACCTTC
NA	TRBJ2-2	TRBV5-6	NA	CASSPSLGGVPGELFF	TGTGCCAGCAGCCCCTCCCTGGGGGGAGTACCCGGGGAGCTGTTTTTT
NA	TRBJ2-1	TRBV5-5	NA	CASSLSRLNEQFF	TGTGCCAGCAGCTTGAGCAGGTTGAATGAGCAGTTCTTC
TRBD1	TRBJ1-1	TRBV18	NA	CASSPLQGADGAFF	TGTGCCAGCTCACCACTCCAGGGGGCGGATGGAGCTTTCTTT
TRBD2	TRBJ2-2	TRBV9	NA	CASSFRTSGGENTGELFF	TGTGCCAGCAGCTTTAGGACTAGCGGGGGGGAGAACACCGGGGAGCTGTTTTTT
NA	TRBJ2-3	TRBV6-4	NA	CASSDGLAEGDTQYF	TGTGCCAGCAGTGACGGCCTAGCCGAGGGAGATACGCAGTATTTT
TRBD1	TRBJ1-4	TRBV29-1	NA	CSGRGQGVELFF	TGCAGCGGCAGAGGACAGGGGGTAGAACTGTTTTTT
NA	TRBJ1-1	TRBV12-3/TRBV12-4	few	CASSLMGGTEAFF	TGTGCCAGCAGTTTAATGGGGGGCACTGAAGCTTTCTTT
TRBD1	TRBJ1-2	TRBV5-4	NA	CASNPLQGASYGYTF	TGTGCCAGCAACCCCTTACAGGGGGCCTCCTATGGCTACACCTTC
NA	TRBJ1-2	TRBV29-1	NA	CSVVVAGSNYGYTF	TGCAGCGTTGTCGTGGCTGGGAGTAACTATGGCTACACCTTC
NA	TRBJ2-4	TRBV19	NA	CASNYGVANIQYF	TGTGCCAGTAATTACGGGGTGGCAAACATTCAGTACTTC
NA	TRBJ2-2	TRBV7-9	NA	CASSPTETGELFF	TGTGCCAGCAGCCCCACAGAGACCGGGGAGCTGTTTTTT
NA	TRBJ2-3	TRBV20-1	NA	CSASGGRTDTQYF	TGCAGTGCTAGTGGGGGGCGCACAGATACGCAGTATTTT
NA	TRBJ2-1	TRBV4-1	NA	CASSATRTLSEQFF	TGCGCCAGCAGCGCGACCAGGACTCTCAGTGAGCAGTTCTTC
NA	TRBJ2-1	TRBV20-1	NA	CSASFRGNYNEQFF	TGCAGTGCTAGTTTCCGCGGTAACTACAATGAGCAGTTCTTC
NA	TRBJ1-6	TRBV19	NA	CASSIGVSGYGSPLHF	TGTGCCAGTAGTATAGGTGTATCGGGGTATGGATCACCCCTCCACTTT
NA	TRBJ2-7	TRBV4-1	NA	CASSQGPVNSYEQYF	TGCGCCAGCAGCCAAGGTCCAGTCAACTCCTACGAGCAGTACTTC
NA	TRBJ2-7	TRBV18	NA	CASSGPSYEQYF	TGTGCCAGCTCAGGGCCCTCCTACGAGCAGTACTTC
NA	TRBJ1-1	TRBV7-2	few	CASSLAQGSTEAFF	TGTGCCAGCAGCTTAGCACAGGGAAGCACTGAAGCTTTCTTT
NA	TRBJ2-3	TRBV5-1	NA	CASSSMDPTASTDTQYF	TGCGCCAGCAGCTCCATGGACCCGACAGCTAGCACAGATACGCAGTATTTT
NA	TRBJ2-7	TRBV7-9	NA	CASSLDSLGQQYYEQYF	TGTGCCAGCAGCTTAGATTCTCTCGGACAGCAATACTACGAGCAGTACTTC
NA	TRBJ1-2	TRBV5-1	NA	CASSLGGVRHGYTF	TGCGCCAGCAGCTTGGGGGGAGTCCGGCATGGCTACACCTTC
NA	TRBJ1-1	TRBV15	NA	CATSRGWGGVGTEAFF	TGTGCCACCAGCAGAGGATGGGGGGGGGTCGGCACTGAAGCTTTCTTT
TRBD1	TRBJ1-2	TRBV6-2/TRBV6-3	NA	CASSYSRTGGDYGYTF	TGTGCCAGCAGTTACTCGAGGACAGGCGGGGACTATGGCTACACCTTC
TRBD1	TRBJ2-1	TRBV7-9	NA	CASTGTGLNEQFF	TGTGCCAGTACCGGGACAGGGTTGAATGAGCAGTTCTTC
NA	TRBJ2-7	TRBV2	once	CASSADRISYEQYF	TGTGCCAGCAGTGCAGACAGGATCTCCTACGAGCAGTACTTC
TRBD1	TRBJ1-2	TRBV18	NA	CASSPFPGQTDNGYTF	TGTGCCAGCTCACCCTTCCCGGGACAGACTGATAATGGCTACACCTTC
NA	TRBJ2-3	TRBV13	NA	CASSETAGKGTQYF	TGTGCCAGCAGCGAAACGGCGGGCAAGGGTACGCAGTATTTT
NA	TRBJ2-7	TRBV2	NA	CASMTPGGATYEQYF	TGTGCCAGCATGACGCCTGGCGGGGCCACCTACGAGCAGTACTTC
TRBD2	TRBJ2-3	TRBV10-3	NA	CAIRAQSGVADTQYF	TGTGCCATCAGAGCTCAAAGCGGGGTGGCTGATACGCAGTATTTT
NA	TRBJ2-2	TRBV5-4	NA	CASSPVGGAITGELFF	TGTGCCAGCAGCCCAGTGGGGGGGGCCATCACCGGGGAGCTGTTTTTT
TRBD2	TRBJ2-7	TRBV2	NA	CASSEGTILQYF	TGTGCCAGCAGCGAAGGGACTATCCTGCAGTACTTC
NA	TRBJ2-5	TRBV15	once	CATSGGAGQETQYF	TGTGCCACCAGCGGGGGGGCAGGGCAAGAGACCCAGTACTTC
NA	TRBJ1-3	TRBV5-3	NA	CARSLVPGPSSGNTIYF	TGTGCCAGAAGCTTGGTGCCAGGGCCGAGCTCTGGAAACACCATATATTTT
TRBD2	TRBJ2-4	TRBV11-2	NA	CASSQTVSGVTF	TGTGCCAGCAGCCAGACAGTGAGCGGGGTCACTTTC
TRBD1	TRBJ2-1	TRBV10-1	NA	CASSARGLLNEQFF	TGCGCCAGCAGCGCCAGGGGGTTGTTGAATGAGCAGTTCTTC
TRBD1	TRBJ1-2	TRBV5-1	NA	CASSSRTRETGDYTF	TGCGCCAGCAGTTCGCGAACCAGAGAGACAGGGGACTACACCTTC
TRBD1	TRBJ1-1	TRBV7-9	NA	CASSRQGSEAFF	TGTGCCAGCAGCCGACAGGGTTCTGAAGCTTTCTTT